Below, 15 T cell receptor beta chains from the same sample are listed, as sequenced in a study of cytomegalovirus exposure and HLA in healthy donors. PCR involved 60 Vbeta and 13 Jbeta primers. Some clones are missing from TCRdb's copy, which holds only in-frame ones; the method was immunoSEQ multiplex PCR. The sample holds 55,000 to 70,000 clones; approximately 60% are singletons and the top ten take more than 2.5%. Sequenced sample: PBMCs. These receptors were collected from a woman aged 50 to 60 in good health and CMV-seronegative.

About this clone: This CDR3 fails to terminate in the conserved phenylalanine or tryptophan, so it likely reflects a read error. The chain employs TRBV30 and TRBJ2-7; 8 bases are a match to TRBD1. Germline V gene data show CDR1 as GTSNPN and CDR2 as SVGIG (reference sequence). The CDR3 length is 14 residues. Unmatched junction bases numbered 13, after V lost 5 bases and J lost 7 bases. DNA for the CDR3: TGTGCCTGGGCCCCGGGACAGGTTCGTCTTGAGCAGTACCTC. Amino acid sequence: CAWAPGQVRLEQYL.

The CDR3 DNA reads as TGTGCCAGCAGTTACGAGGACGAGCAGTACTTC. Protein: CASSYEDEQYF. The rearrangement links TRBV2 to TRBJ2-7; D is ambiguous. This CDR3 comprises 11 residues. Germline assignment: CDR1 SNHLY and CDR2 FYNNEI. V shed 5 bases and J shed 5 bases, with 7 bases lying between them.

The V call is TRBV5-6, the J call TRBJ1-2, with 7 bases fitting TRBD1. Germline V gene data show CDR1 as SGHDT and CDR2 as YYEEEE. J gave up 0 bases and V 1 base, and 6 bases lay outside the gene matches. The CDR3 length is 16 residues. CDR3 in DNA: TGTGCCAGCAGCTTGCTGGGGACAGATACTAACTATGGCTACACCTTC. This gives the protein CASSLLGTDTNYGYTF. Supplemented by reference TRBV5-6 and TRBJ1-2, the full variable domain reads DAGVTQSPTHLIKTRGQQVTLRCSPKSGHDTVSWYQQALGQGPQFIFQYYEEEERQRGNFPDRFSGHQFPNYSSELNVNALLLGDSALYLCASSLLGTDTNYGYTFGSGTRLTVV.

This clone has just one count. CDR3 residues: CASSVGEGFYEQYF. The CDR3, as DNA: TGCGCCAGCAGCGTTGGGGAGGGCTTCTACGAGCAGTACTTC. The V gene is TRBV5-1, the J gene TRBJ2-7; 7 nucleotides agree with TRBD2. V dropped 4 bases and J dropped 3; count of bases not matched to a gene: 7. The CDR3 is made up of 14 amino acids. The germline gives CDR1 SGHRS, CDR2 YFSETQ.

This clone was detected once. The V and J genes are TRBV28 and TRBJ1-2, with D perhaps matching TRBD1 (5 bases). V lost 9 bases and J lost 8, with 19 bases in between. Germline V CDR1 and CDR2: MDHEN, SYDVKM. The CDR3 spans 13 residues. The CDR3 DNA sequence: TGTGCCAGTAATTACGGGCAGGGCGGCGGCTACACCTTC. The encoded protein is CASNYGQGGGYTF.

The V gene is TRBV4-3, the J gene TRBJ2-5; 9 bases are shared with TRBD2. The trim removed 3 bases at V and 5 bases at J, leaving 7 bases unmatched. Germline V lookup: CDR1 LGHNA, CDR2 YSLEER. This CDR3 spans 15 amino acids. The CDR3 DNA sequence: TGCGCCAGCAGCCAGACCGGGACTAGCTTGGAGACCCAGTACTTC. Translation gives CASSQTGTSLETQYF.

The chain combines TRBV4-1 with TRBJ2-1; possibly TRBD1 for D (5 bases). Germline CDR1 and CDR2: MGHRA and YSYEKL. Trimming took 0 bases from V and 4 from J, leaving 16 bases between them. The CDR3 sequence is 17 residues long. For the CDR3, the DNA is TGCGCCAGCAGCCAAGACGTAGGGGTTACACGTTACAATGAGCAGTTCTTC. Its protein product is CASSQDVGVTRYNEQFF.

The chain carries TRBV5-6 and TRBJ1-1; possibly TRBD1 for D (6 bases). The CDR3 has 13 amino acids. The germline CDR1 and CDR2 sequences are SGHDT and YYEEEE. Trimming took off 3 bases at V and 6 bases at J, with 12 bases between the two ends. The CDR3 DNA follows: TGTGCCAGCAGCTCCTGGACAGTTGCTGAAGCTTTCTTT. It yields the protein CASSSWTVAEAFF.

This rearrangement joins TRBV7-9 to TRBJ1-4; maybe TRBD1 (5 bases). Germline CDR1 reads SEHNR; CDR2 reads FQNEAQ (reference sequence). V was clipped by 5 bases and J by 5 bases, with 12 bases between them. This CDR3 is 14 amino acids long. CDR3 residues: CASSPGGVNEKLFF. The CDR3 region has the DNA TGTGCCAGCAGCCCTGGAGGGGTAAATGAAAAACTGTTTTTT.

The J gene is TRBJ2-3, the V gene TRBV9; TRBD1 is a possible D gene (5 bases). V lost 4 bases to trimming and J lost 5 bases, with 17 bases between them. This CDR3 spans 15 amino acids. Germline CDR1 reads SGDLS; CDR2 reads YYNGEE. The CDR3 loop reads CASSPGPLQGDTQYF. The CDR3 DNA is TGTGCCAGCAGCCCAGGGCCACTGCAGGGAGATACGCAGTATTTT. Full variable domain (outside the CDR3, taken from reference TRBV9 and TRBJ2-3): DSGVTQTPKHLITATGQRVTLRCSPRSGDLSVYWYQQSLDQGLQFLIQYYNGEERAKGNILERFSAQQFPDLHSELNLSSLELGDSALYFCASSPGPLQGDTQYFGPGTRLTVL.

V gene TRBV28 combines with J gene TRBJ1-2, with D possibly TRBD1 on 5 matching bases. Trimming pared 4 bases from V and 0 bases from J, leaving 6 bases between. This CDR3 has 13 residues. Germline CDR1 is MDHEN and CDR2 is SYDVKM. In nucleotides, the CDR3 is TGTGCCAGCAGTTCAGGGACTAACTATGGCTACACCTTC. Amino acids: CASSSGTNYGYTF.

As DNA, the CDR3 is TGTGCCAGCAAGAGGGCGCAAGCCTTATATGGCTACACCTTC. This codes for CASKRAQALYGYTF. V gene TRBV28 combines with J gene TRBJ1-2; no definite D call. From germline, CDR1 is MDHEN and CDR2 SYDVKM. The V gene lost 7 bases and the J gene lost 5 bases, with 17 bases spanning the gap. This CDR3 has 14 residues.

This CDR3 is CASSASRGLAGGSPPYEQYF. The CDR3 nucleotides read TGCGCCAGCAGTGCGTCGAGGGGGCTAGCGGGAGGTTCACCCCCCTACGAGCAGTACTTC. This sequence joins TRBV10-2 and TRBJ2-7; TRBD2 matches 11 bases. Per germline, CDR1 WSHSY and CDR2 SAAADI. The CDR3 is 20 amino acids. V dropped 4 bases and J dropped 2; count of bases not matched to a gene: 19.

The J gene is TRBJ2-7, the V gene TRBV5-1; weak D call: TRBD1 (6 bases). This CDR3 has 14 residues. Germline V gives CDR1 SGHRS, CDR2 YFSETQ. Trimming stripped 4 bases from V and 3 bases from J, with 14 bases between. The chain's CDR3 is CASSPYGQNYEQYF. The CDR3 nucleotides read TGCGCCAGCAGCCCATACGGACAGAACTACGAGCAGTACTTC.

The chain is built from TRBV6-5 and TRBJ2-2; 8 nucleotides agree with TRBD1. The CDR3 runs 15 residues. From germline, CDR1 is MNHEY and CDR2 SVGAGI. V trimming: 4 bases; J trimming: 4 bases; junction bases outside the gene matches: 5. For the CDR3, the DNA is TGTGCCAGCAGTTGGACAGGGAGGACCACCGGGGAGCTGTTTTTT. Residues: CASSWTGRTTGELFF.